This TCR beta chain was obtained from a study of shared clonotypes between healthy human individuals. The V and J ends lost 4 bases and 2 bases, in that order; junction bases with no gene match: 2. The CDR3 sequence is 14 residues long. Germline lookup yields CDR1 MGHDK and CDR2 SYGVNS. This clone has a handful of counts. Clones were read by immunoSEQ multiplex PCR, and TCRdb kept only the in-frame ones, dropping some. The data contain about 660,000 clones, over 65% of them singletons. This chain links TRBV25-1 with TRBJ1-1; 9 bases are a match to TRBD1. Sequencing was carried out using memory CD4+ T cells sorted from blood. As for subset: CD45RA-negative fraction. This TCR derives from a woman aged 25 to 39 in good health. CDR3 sequence reads: CASSVTGGNTEAFF. The CDR3 nucleotides read TGTGCCAGCAGTGTGACAGGGGGTAACACTGAAGCTTTCTTT.